This TCR beta chain was profiled in a study of response to subunit inactivated influenza vaccine. Overall study results and limits: New T cells are recruited in small numbers by each seasonal influenza vaccination, according to the authors' suggestion.

This CDR3 comprises 13 residues. The ends were cut back, 5 bases at V and 10 bases at J, with 15 bases in the middle. On this clonotype itself: Antigen specificity is unknown.

One entry per CDR3 protein, called by TCRdb with MiXCR from the RT-PCR reads. The sample yields roughly 790,000 distinct CDR3 sequences, 20% to 25% seen once. This specimen consisted of PBMCs from blood, obtained 5 to 6 days after vaccination. V gene TRBV12-3 or TRBV12-4 combines with J gene TRBJ2-1; D might be TRBD2 (7 bases). The origin of this receptor is a man aged 50-59 years who received an inactivated influenza vaccine. The CDR3 region is CASSPPRGGEQFF. CDR3 bases: TGTGCCAGCAGTCCGCCGAGGGGGGGGGAGCAGTTCTTC.